The 27 T cell receptor beta chains below come from one sample, sequenced in a study of blood T cell repertoires in COVID-19. Profiling relied on immunoSEQ multiplex PCR, and the TCRdb table lists in-frame clones only, not all of them. Found here are roughly 410,000 clones, about 91% of them singletons; the top ten hold around 1.5%. Sequencing used peripheral blood. The receptors stem from a woman in her 40s with COVID-19, enrolled during active disease.

The J gene is TRBJ2-3, the V gene TRBV7-9, with 15 positions matching TRBD2. Germline lookup yields CDR1 SEHNR and CDR2 FQNEAQ (reference sequence). Losses at the gene ends were 3 bases for V and 8 bases for J; bases not matched to a gene: 6. The CDR3 sequence is 16 residues long. The CDR3 sequence: CASSFPGLAGGGTQYF. The CDR3, as DNA: TGTGCCAGCAGCTTCCCGGGACTAGCGGGGGGAGGTACGCAGTATTTT.

The chain employs TRBV4-3 and TRBJ1-2; D gene ambiguous. V lost 0 bases and J 8 bases, leaving 13 bases between the germline ends. This CDR3 contains 14 residues. Germline lookup yields CDR1 LGHNA and CDR2 YSLEER. CDR3 in DNA: TGCGCCAGCAGCCAAGAGGGCGGGATAGGCGGCTACACCTTC. This translates into CASSQEGGIGGYTF.

The rearrangement joins TRBV5-4 to TRBJ1-3; the match to TRBD1 covers 7 bases. The CDR3 spans 14 residues. With 4 bases clipped from V and 4 bases from J, the junction kept 5 bases outside the gene matches. Looked up from germline, CDR1 is SGHNT and CDR2 is YYREEE (reference sequence). CDR3 in DNA: TGTGCCAGCAGCATTGACAGGGCCGGAAACACCATATATTTT. Amino acid sequence: CASSIDRAGNTIYF. Together with reference TRBV5-4 and TRBJ1-3, the CDR3 gives the full variable domain: ETGVTQSPTHLIKTRGQQVTLRCSSQSGHNTVSWYQQALGQGPQFIFQYYREEENGRGNFPPRFSGLQFPNYSSELNVNALELDDSALYLCASSIDRAGNTIYFGEGSWLTVV.

This chain connects TRBV9 to TRBJ1-4, with D perhaps matching TRBD1 (6 bases). The germline V gene encodes CDR1 SGDLS and CDR2 YYNGEE. The V end lost 6 bases, the J end lost 4 bases, and 16 bases lay between the germline ends. The length of the CDR3 is 15 residues. The CDR3 bases are TGTGCCAGCAACACTAGGGGGTGGGATAATGAAAAACTGTTTTTT. Translated: CASNTRGWDNEKLFF.

The rearrangement links TRBV4-3 to TRBJ1-1; 7 nucleotides agree with TRBD1. Trimming removed 0 bases from V and 5 bases from J; junction bases left unmatched: 6. CDR3 length: 15 amino acids. Germline values: CDR1 LGHNA, CDR2 YSLEER. CDR3: CASSQETGIMTEAFF. In nucleotides, the CDR3 is TGCGCCAGCAGCCAAGAGACAGGGATTATGACTGAAGCTTTCTTT.

The J gene is TRBJ1-1, the V gene TRBV19; TRBD1 agrees at 9 bases. Losses at the gene ends were 2 bases for V and 0 bases for J; bases not matched to a gene: 13. The CDR3 has 19 amino acids. Germline-derived CDR1 and CDR2 are LNHDA and SQIVND (reference sequence). The CDR3, as DNA: TGTGCCAGTAGTATACTCCCGGGACAGGGAAGAGGCATGAACACTGAAGCTTTCTTT. Protein sequence: CASSILPGQGRGMNTEAFF.

Concerning this clone itself: Within the sample, other DNA sequences also encode this same CDR3. This sequence joins TRBV3-1 (or the pseudogene TRBV3-2) and TRBJ1-2; no reliable D call. Germline values: CDR1 LGHDT, CDR2 YNNKEL (reference sequence). This CDR3 has 12 amino acids. V lost 0 bases and J 8 bases, leaving 7 bases between the germline ends. DNA for the CDR3: TGTGCCAGCAGCCAAGATCTGCGGGGCTACACCTTC. This encodes CASSQDLRGYTF.

J is TRBJ1-1 and V is TRBV5-1; 8 bases are a match to TRBD1. CDR3 length: 13 residues. Germline trimming cut 4 bases from V and 7 bases from J; bases unmatched to any gene: 6. CDR1 is SGHRS, CDR2 YFSETQ, per germline. CDR3 amino acids: CASSGGQGGEAFF. CDR3 DNA sequence: TGCGCCAGCAGCGGAGGACAGGGCGGTGAAGCTTTCTTT. The full variable domain, with the rest looked up from reference TRBV5-1 and TRBJ1-1, is KAGVTQTPRYLIKTRGQQVTLSCSPISGHRSVSWYQQTPGQGLQFLFEYFSETQRNKGNFPGRFSGRQFSNSRSEMNVSTLELGDSALYLCASSGGQGGEAFFGQGTRLTVV.

The chain couples TRBV5-4 to TRBJ2-2; a weak D match, TRBD2 (5 bases). The germline CDR1 and CDR2 sequences are SGHNT and YYREEE (reference sequence). V was clipped by 0 bases and J by 6 bases, with 9 bases between them. The CDR3 has 14 residues. The CDR3 sequence is CASSLGGPAGELFF. The CDR3 DNA is TGTGCCAGCAGCTTGGGAGGGCCGGCCGGGGAGCTGTTTTTT.

This rearrangement joins TRBV7-9 to TRBJ1-1, with D hard to call. CDR3 size: 14 residues. The germline gives CDR1 SEHNR, CDR2 FQNEAQ (reference sequence). Trimming cost V 1 base and J 1 base, with 7 bases left between them. The CDR3 reads CASSLGAGNTEAFF. The DNA for the CDR3 is TGTGCCAGCAGCTTAGGCGCGGGGAACACTGAAGCTTTCTTT.

The rearrangement links TRBV6-2 or TRBV6-3 to TRBJ2-3; D is undetermined. Trimming cost V 2 bases and J 7 bases, with 7 bases left between them. The CDR3 runs to 12 residues. CDR1 is MNHEY and CDR2 is SVGEGT in the germline V gene. The CDR3 sequence is CASSYQDHTQYF. In nucleotides, the CDR3 is TGTGCCAGCAGTTACCAGGATCATACGCAGTATTTT.

The CDR3 DNA reads as TGTGCCAGTAGTTCCCGGGACAGGTCTAATCAGCCCCAGCATTTT. Translated, it gives CASSSRDRSNQPQHF. This rearrangement joins TRBV19 to TRBJ1-5, with 8 bases aligning to TRBD1. Germline assignment: CDR1 LNHDA and CDR2 SQIVND (reference sequence). Losses at the gene ends were 5 bases for V and 4 bases for J; bases not matched to a gene: 7. This CDR3 spans 15 amino acids.

V gene TRBV30 combines with J gene TRBJ1-5; D is ambiguous. Deletions cut 0 bases from V and 5 bases from J, with 11 bases between. The CDR3 is 14 amino acids. CDR1 GTSNPN and CDR2 SVGIG come from the germline V gene (reference sequence). In DNA form, the CDR3 reads TGTGCCTGGAGTGTATACAGCGGAGATCAGCCCCAGCATTTT. This sequence encodes CAWSVYSGDQPQHF.

In nucleotides, the CDR3 is TGCGCCAGCAGCTTGGCCGGATCGAGGGGCGGGAGACACTATGGCTACACCTTC. Amino acids: CASSLAGSRGGRHYGYTF. J is TRBJ1-2 and V is TRBV5-1; D is perhaps TRBD1 (5 bases). This CDR3 is built from 18 residues. Germline CDR1 and CDR2: SGHRS and YFSETQ. Trimming took off 0 bases at V and 3 bases at J, with 21 bases between the two ends.

V and J are TRBV7-2 and TRBJ1-5, with 9 bases matching TRBD1. This CDR3 has 14 residues. Germline V gene lookup returns CDR1 SGHTA and CDR2 FQGNSA. V shed 5 bases, J shed 6 bases, and the junction held 5 bases outside the gene matches. The CDR3: CASSPQGALQPQHF. CDR3 nucleotides: TGTGCCAGCAGCCCACAGGGGGCTCTTCAGCCCCAGCATTTT.

V gene TRBV12-3 or TRBV12-4 combines with J gene TRBJ1-2, with 11 bases identical to TRBD1. V shed 6 bases and J 7 bases; nucleotides not matched to a gene: 4. CDR3 length: 13 amino acids. The CDR3 here is CASRTGTGGGYTF. The DNA for the CDR3 is TGTGCCAGCAGGACCGGGACAGGGGGTGGCTACACCTTC.

With respect to this clone: Within the sample, other DNA sequences also encode this same CDR3. The chain couples TRBV6-2 or TRBV6-3 to TRBJ1-5; TRBD1 is a possible D gene (6 bases). The V end lost 0 bases, the J end lost 2 bases, and 8 bases lay between the germline ends. This CDR3 has 15 amino acids. The germline gives CDR1 MNHEY, CDR2 SVGEGT. The CDR3 DNA sequence: TGTGCCAGCAGTTACTCCAGGACAGGCAATCAGCCCCAGCATTTT. Its protein is CASSYSRTGNQPQHF.

The CDR3 sequence is CASSYAGSSYNEQFF. The CDR3 DNA follows: TGTGCCAGCAGCTACGCGGGGAGCTCCTACAATGAGCAGTTCTTC. The J gene is TRBJ2-1, the V gene TRBV10-3, with TRBD2 as a possible D gene (6 bases). Trimming took off 10 bases at V and 0 bases at J, with 16 bases between the two ends. The CDR3 spans 15 residues. Germline CDR1 and CDR2: ENHRY and SYGVKD.

The chain combines TRBV5-1 with TRBJ2-1; D possibly corresponds to TRBD2 (6 bases). Looked up from germline, CDR1 is SGHRS and CDR2 is YFSETQ. V was clipped by 1 base and J by 8 bases, with 10 bases between them. The CDR3 consists of 13 residues. DNA of the CDR3: TGCGCCAGCAGCTTGTCCGCGGGACATGAGCAGTTCTTC. It encodes CASSLSAGHEQFF.

The table lists this clone with a count of one. This chain joins TRBV11-2 and TRBJ2-2; D unclear. The CDR3 loop spans 13 amino acids. Germline V CDR1 and CDR2: SGHAT, FQNNGV. V was clipped by 5 bases and J by 8 bases, with 12 bases between them. The CDR3, as DNA: TGTGCCAGCAGCACCCATATCAGGGGGGAGCTGTTTTTT. Translated: CASSTHIRGELFF.

V and J are TRBV21-1 and TRBJ2-1; the D call in the table, TRBD2, was not verified against the DNA. TRBV21-1 is a pseudogene. This CDR3 has 15 amino acids. CDR3 loop: CASSVTSGTYNEQFF. DNA for the CDR3: TGTGCCAGCAGCGTGACTAGCGGAACCTACAATGAGCAGTTCTTC.

This clone was seen more than once but under ten times. The chain has TRBV6-6 and TRBJ1-4; D is possibly TRBD1 (5 bases). CDR1 and CDR2 from the germline V gene are MNHNY and SVGAGI (reference sequence). CDR3 length equals 14 residues. The V gene lost 5 bases and the J gene lost 4 bases, with 11 bases spanning the gap. The CDR3: CASSRGEGNEKLFF. CDR3 DNA sequence: TGTGCCAGCAGTAGAGGGGAGGGTAATGAAAAACTGTTTTTT.

The chain is built from TRBV27 and TRBJ2-7, with TRBD1 as a possible D gene (6 bases). V lost 1 base, J lost 5 bases, and 12 bases lay in between. The germline CDR1 and CDR2 sequences are MNHEY and SMNVEV (reference sequence). The CDR3 consists of 14 residues. CDR3 sequence reads: CASSLLTGRNEQYF. CDR3 bases: TGTGCCAGCAGTTTATTAACAGGGCGCAACGAGCAGTACTTC.

J is TRBJ1-2 and V is TRBV19; 8 bases line up with TRBD1. The V and J ends lost 10 bases and 5 bases, in that order; junction bases with no gene match: 6. This CDR3 spans 12 amino acids. Germline V gene lookup returns CDR1 LNHDA and CDR2 SQIVND (reference sequence). CDR3 DNA sequence: TGTGCCACCCTTAGGACAGGGTATGGCTACACCTTC. The encoded protein is CATLRTGYGYTF.

J is TRBJ2-7 and V is TRBV2; 12 bases match TRBD1. The CDR3 consists of 18 residues. The germline V gene encodes CDR1 SNHLY and CDR2 FYNNEI. V lost 0 bases and J lost 7; bases outside the gene matches: 13. The CDR3 is CASSEAIGLGQGAREQYF. The CDR3 DNA reads TGTGCCAGCAGTGAAGCCATAGGACTGGGACAGGGGGCGAGGGAGCAGTACTTC.

The J gene is TRBJ2-3, the V gene TRBV19; D gene ambiguous. Trimming stripped 1 base from V and 2 bases from J, with 7 bases between. Germline CDR1 is LNHDA and CDR2 is SQIVND (reference sequence). The CDR3 is made up of 14 amino acids. CDR3 DNA: TGTGCCAGTAGTATAGGACTCAACACAGATACGCAGTATTTT. Residues: CASSIGLNTDTQYF.

This chain uses TRBV25-1 with TRBJ2-5, with D perhaps TRBD1 (5 bases). Germline V gives CDR1 MGHDK, CDR2 SYGVNS. Deletions cut 1 base from V and 1 base from J, with 10 bases between. This CDR3 region has 15 residues. CDR3 amino acids: CASSESGRAQETQYF. The CDR3 DNA follows: TGTGCCAGCAGTGAATCTGGCAGGGCCCAAGAGACCCAGTACTTC. Full variable domain (rest looked up from reference TRBV25-1 and TRBJ2-5): EADIYQTPRYLVIGTGKKITLECSQTMGHDKMYWYQQDPGMELHLIHYSYGVNSTEKGDLSSESTVSRIRTEHFPLTLESARPSHTSQYLCASSESGRAQETQYFGPGTRLLVL.